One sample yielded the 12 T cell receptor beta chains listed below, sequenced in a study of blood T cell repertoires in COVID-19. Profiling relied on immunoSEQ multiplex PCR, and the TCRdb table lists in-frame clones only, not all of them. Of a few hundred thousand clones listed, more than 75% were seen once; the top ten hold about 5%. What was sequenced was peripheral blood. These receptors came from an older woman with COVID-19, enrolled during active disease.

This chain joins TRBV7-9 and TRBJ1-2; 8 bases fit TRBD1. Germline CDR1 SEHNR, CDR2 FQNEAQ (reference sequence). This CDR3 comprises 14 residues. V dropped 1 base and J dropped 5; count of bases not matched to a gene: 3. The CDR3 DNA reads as TGTGCCAGCAGCTTAGGGACAGGGCAATATGGCTACACCTTC. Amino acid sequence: CASSLGTGQYGYTF.

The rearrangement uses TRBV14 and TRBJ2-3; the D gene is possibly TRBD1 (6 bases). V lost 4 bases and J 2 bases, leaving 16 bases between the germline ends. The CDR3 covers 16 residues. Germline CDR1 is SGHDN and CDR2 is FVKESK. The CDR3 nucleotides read TGTGCCAGCAGCCCCCGAGGGTACAGGGACACAGATACGCAGTATTTT. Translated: CASSPRGYRDTDTQYF.

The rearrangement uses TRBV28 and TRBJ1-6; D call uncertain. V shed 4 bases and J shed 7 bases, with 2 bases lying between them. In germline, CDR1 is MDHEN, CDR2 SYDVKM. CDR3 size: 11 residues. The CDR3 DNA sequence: TGTGCCAGCAGTTCGAATTCACCCCTCCACTTT. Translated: CASSSNSPLHF.

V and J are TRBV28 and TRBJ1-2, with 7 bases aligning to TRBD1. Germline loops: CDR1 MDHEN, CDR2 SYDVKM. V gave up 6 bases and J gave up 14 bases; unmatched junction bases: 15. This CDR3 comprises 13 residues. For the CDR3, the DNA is TGTGCCAGCAGCCTCCCCCCGACGACAGGGTATACCTTC. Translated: CASSLPPTTGYTF.

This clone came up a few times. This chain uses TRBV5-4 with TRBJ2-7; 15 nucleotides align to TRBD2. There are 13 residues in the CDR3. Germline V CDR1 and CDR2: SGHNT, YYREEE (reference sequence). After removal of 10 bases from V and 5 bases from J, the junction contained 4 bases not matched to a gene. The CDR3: CAGGLAGGDEQYF. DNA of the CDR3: TGTGCCGGCGGACTAGCGGGAGGGGACGAGCAGTACTTC.

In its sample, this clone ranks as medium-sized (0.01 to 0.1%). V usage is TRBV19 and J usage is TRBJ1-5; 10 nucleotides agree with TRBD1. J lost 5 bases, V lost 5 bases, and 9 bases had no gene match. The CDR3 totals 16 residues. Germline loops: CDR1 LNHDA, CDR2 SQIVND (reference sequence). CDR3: CASSPLDRGGYQPQHF. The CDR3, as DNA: TGTGCCAGTAGTCCCCTGGACAGGGGGGGCTATCAGCCCCAGCATTTT.

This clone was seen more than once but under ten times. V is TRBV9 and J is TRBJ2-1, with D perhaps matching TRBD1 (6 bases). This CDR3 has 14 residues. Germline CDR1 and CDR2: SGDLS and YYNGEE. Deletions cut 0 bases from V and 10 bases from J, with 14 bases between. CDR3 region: CASSVGGQGREQFF. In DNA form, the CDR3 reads TGTGCCAGCAGCGTAGGGGGGCAAGGGCGCGAGCAGTTCTTC.

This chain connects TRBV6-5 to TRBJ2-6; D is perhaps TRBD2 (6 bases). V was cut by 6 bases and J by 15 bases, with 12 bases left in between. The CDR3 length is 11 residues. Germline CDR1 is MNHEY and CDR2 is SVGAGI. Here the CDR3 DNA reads TGTGCCAGCAGGTCCCAGGGAGGCCTGACTTTC. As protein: CASRSQGGLTF.

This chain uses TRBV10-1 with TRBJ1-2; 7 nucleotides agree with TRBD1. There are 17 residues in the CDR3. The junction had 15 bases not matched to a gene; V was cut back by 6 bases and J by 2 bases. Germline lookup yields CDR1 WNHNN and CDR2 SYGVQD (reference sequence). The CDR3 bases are TGCGCCAGCAGCGATGGACTTTGGACAGGTGGAAACTATGGCTACACCTTC. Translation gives CASSDGLWTGGNYGYTF.

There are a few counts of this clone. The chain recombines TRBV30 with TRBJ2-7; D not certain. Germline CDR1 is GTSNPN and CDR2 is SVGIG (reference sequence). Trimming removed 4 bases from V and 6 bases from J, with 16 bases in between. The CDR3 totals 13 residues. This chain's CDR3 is CAWTLSTFGEQYF. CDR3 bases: TGTGCCTGGACCCTTTCCACTTTTGGCGAGCAGTACTTC.

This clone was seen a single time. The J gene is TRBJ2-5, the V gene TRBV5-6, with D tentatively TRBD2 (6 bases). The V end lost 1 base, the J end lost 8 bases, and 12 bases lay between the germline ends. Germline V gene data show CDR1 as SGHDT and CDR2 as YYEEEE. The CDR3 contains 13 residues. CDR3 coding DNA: TGTGCCAGCAGCTTGAGGTGGAGGGAAACCCAGTACTTC. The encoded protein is CASSLRWRETQYF.

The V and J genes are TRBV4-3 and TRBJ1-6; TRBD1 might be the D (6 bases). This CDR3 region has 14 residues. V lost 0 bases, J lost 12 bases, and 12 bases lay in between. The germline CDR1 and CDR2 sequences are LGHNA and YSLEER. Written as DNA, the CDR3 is TGCGCCAGCAGCCAAGATAGGGGGGGCAGACCCCTCCACTTT. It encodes CASSQDRGGRPLHF.